Included here is one TCR beta chain sequence, with context. TCRdb independently ran MiXCR on the 5' RACE reads; one entry per CDR3 protein. The data contain about 550,000 distinct CDR3 sequences, roughly 21% of them seen just once; the ten biggest clones take up more than 13%. This record belongs to a study of T cells after yellow fever vaccination. The input for sequencing was PBMCs, taken 15 days after the yellow fever booster vaccination. This clonotype was sampled from a man aged 25-45 years who received the YFV17D yellow fever vaccine.

The CDR3 sequence: CASSLGGNGYTF. CDR3 DNA: TGTGCCAGCAGTTTAGGGGGGAATGGCTACACCTTC. The V gene is TRBV28, the J gene TRBJ1-2; weak D call: TRBD1 (5 bases). V lost 2 bases and J lost 6, with 7 bases in between. Germline-derived CDR1 and CDR2 are MDHEN and SYDVKM. CDR3 length: 12 residues.